This TCR beta chain is drawn from a study of cytomegalovirus exposure and HLA in healthy donors. Overall study: Earlier sequencing of 150 million to 200 million T cells yielded 100 million to 140 million unique TCR beta sequences. Broader study findings: Cytomegalovirus-associated TCR beta chains were listed, numbering 164. Some V segments, including TRBV6-2 and TRBV6-3, were excluded as indistinguishable.

As concerns this clone: Its specificity is unknown.

There were likely unrecorded immune exposures, though donors were nominally healthy when sampled. This CDR3 is built from 17 residues. Germline V gives CDR1 SEHNR, CDR2 FQNEAQ (reference sequence). V was clipped by 4 bases and J by 2 bases; unmatched bases: 11. Vbeta (60) and Jbeta (13) primers were used in the PCR. The table came from immunoSEQ multiplex PCR; TCRdb's copy has only in-frame clones and leaves some out. Its clone listing holds 75,000 to 95,000 clones. This rearrangement joins TRBV7-9 to TRBJ1-2, with 9 nucleotides matching TRBD1. This TCR came from a woman between 55 and 75 years old in good health and CMV-seronegative. The sequenced sample was PBMCs. CDR3 DNA sequence: TGTGCCAGCAGCTGGCGGGACAGGGAACCCACAAACTATGGCTACACCTTC. This sequence encodes CASSWRDREPTNYGYTF. The whole variable domain, filled in from reference TRBV7-9 and TRBJ1-2, reads DTGVSQNPRHKITKRGQNVTFRCDPISEHNRLYWYRQTLGQGPEFLTYFQNEAQLEKSRLLSDRFSAERPKGSFSTLEIQRTEQGDSAMYLCASSWRDREPTNYGYTFGSGTRLTVV.